This T cell receptor (beta chain) emerged from a study of blood T cell repertoires in COVID-19. Whole-study context: Sources were T cells, B-cell-depleted T cells, or PBMCs; the material itself was cDNA or gDNA.

In the source study's methods: Reference gene primer amplification in the assay estimated nucleated cell counts. Using immunoSEQ multiplex PCR, the repertoire was profiled, and TCRdb retains in-frame clones only, with some absent. Clonal size and the V and J genes are those of that table, whereas D and trimming came from the DNA. The profile shows over 200,000 clones, around 84% of them singletons. The clonotype comes from a woman at least 80 years old with active or convalescent COVID-19. Sample: peripheral blood.

The chain's CDR3 is CASRRGGTGANVLTF. The DNA for the CDR3 is TGTGCCAGCAGACGTGGGGGGACTGGGGCCAACGTCCTGACTTTC. This chain uses TRBV28 with TRBJ2-6, with a weak D call TRBD2 (6 bases). Trimming left V 6 bases short and J 2 bases short, with 11 bases between. The V gene's germline CDR1 is MDHEN and CDR2 SYDVKM. This CDR3 has 15 amino acids.